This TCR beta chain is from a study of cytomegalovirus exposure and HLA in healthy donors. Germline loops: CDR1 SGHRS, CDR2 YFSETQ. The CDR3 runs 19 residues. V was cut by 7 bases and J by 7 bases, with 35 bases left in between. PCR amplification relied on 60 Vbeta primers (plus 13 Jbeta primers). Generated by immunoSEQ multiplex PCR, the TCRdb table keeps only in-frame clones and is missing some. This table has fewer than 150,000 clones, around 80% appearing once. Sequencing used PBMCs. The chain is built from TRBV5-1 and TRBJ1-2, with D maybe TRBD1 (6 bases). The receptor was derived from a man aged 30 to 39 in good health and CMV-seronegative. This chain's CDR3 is CASSPHPGGIGGGAGGYTF. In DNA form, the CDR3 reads TGCGCCAGCTCCCCCCATCCCGGCGGAATAGGCGGGGGCGCGGGTGGCTACACCTTC.